Shown below are 7 T cell receptor beta chains from a single sample sequenced in a study of blood T cell repertoires in COVID-19. Repertoires were generated with immunoSEQ multiplex PCR, while TCRdb's copy carries only in-frame clones and drops some. The sample lists about 99,000 clones; approximately 80% were seen once. The sample was peripheral blood. The receptor set was obtained from a human donor in a cohort sampled during active COVID-19.

This chain links TRBV2 with TRBJ2-7, with 7 positions matching TRBD1. Germline values: CDR1 SNHLY, CDR2 FYNNEI. The CDR3 runs to 14 residues. With 4 bases clipped from V and 2 bases from J, the junction kept 5 bases outside the gene matches. The CDR3 here is CASSGETGPYEQYF. The CDR3 DNA reads as TGTGCCAGCAGTGGAGAGACAGGGCCCTACGAGCAGTACTTC.

The CDR3, as DNA: TGTGCCAGCAGCTTGGCGGCTCCCGGGGCCAACGTCCTGACTTTC. This codes for CASSLAAPGANVLTF. The chain combines TRBV7-9 with TRBJ2-6; D gene ambiguous. V dropped 3 bases and J dropped 4 bases, with 10 bases sitting between them. The CDR3 has 15 amino acids. Germline values: CDR1 SEHNR, CDR2 FQNEAQ (reference sequence).

In this sample, this clone turned up a few times. The chain combines TRBV5-4 with TRBJ2-3; TRBD2 aligns across 9 bases. The ends lost 0 bases at V and 8 bases at J; junction bases unmatched: 4. The CDR3 loop spans 14 amino acids. Germline CDR1 and CDR2: SGHNT and YYREEE (reference sequence). The chain's CDR3 is CASSLERGAGTQYF. CDR3 nucleotide sequence: TGTGCCAGCAGCTTGGAGCGGGGGGCCGGTACGCAGTATTTT. The full variable domain, in which reference TRBV5-4 and TRBJ2-3 provide the parts outside the CDR3, is ETGVTQSPTHLIKTRGQQVTLRCSSQSGHNTVSWYQQALGQGPQFIFQYYREEENGRGNFPPRFSGLQFPNYSSELNVNALELDDSALYLCASSLERGAGTQYFGPGTRLTVL.

The chain has TRBV18 and TRBJ1-2; D may be TRBD1 (5 bases). Germline loops: CDR1 KGHSH, CDR2 LQKENI. CDR3 length: 12 residues. Between the trimmed V and J ends, which lost 5 bases and 8 bases, there was a span of 12 bases. CDR3 sequence reads: CASSFRGDGYTF. DNA for the CDR3: TGTGCCAGCTCATTCCGGGGGGACGGCTACACCTTC.

This clone was seen only once. V gene TRBV19 combines with J gene TRBJ1-5; TRBD1 matches 10 bases. CDR1 is LNHDA, CDR2 SQIVND, per germline (reference sequence). The V gene end was trimmed by 5 bases and the J gene end by 1 base; junction bases not matched to a gene: 2. The CDR3 loop spans 15 amino acids. The CDR3 DNA sequence: TGTGCCAGTAGTGTGGGACAGGGGAGCAATCAGCCCCAGCATTTT. This sequence encodes CASSVGQGSNQPQHF.

The chain joins TRBV5-8 to TRBJ2-2, with a tentative D call TRBD1 (8 bases). The V and J ends lost 9 bases and 3 bases respectively, with 18 bases between them. CDR3 length: 15 residues. Looked up from germline, CDR1 is SGHTS and CDR2 is YDEGEE. The CDR3 nucleotides read TGTGCCACCTTCCGACAGGGGAGGGACACCGGGGAGCTGTTTTTT. Protein product: CATFRQGRDTGELFF.

V is TRBV23-1 and J is TRBJ1-1; possibly TRBD1 for D (5 bases). TRBV23-1 is an ORF for which the function is uncertain. The CDR3 totals 17 residues. V was cut by 0 bases and J by 6 bases, with 20 bases left in between. CDR3 in amino acids: CASSQSLRGGLNAEAFF. In nucleotides, the CDR3 is TGCGCCAGCAGTCAATCGCTCCGGGGGGGACTTAACGCTGAAGCTTTCTTT.